Shown below are 13 T cell receptor beta chains from a single sample sequenced in a study of T cells in Graves' hyperthyroidism and ophthalmopathy. TCR beta CDR3 regions were amplified from RNA transcripts. TCR CDR3 regions were first amplified by RT-PCR with HTBI primers. TCRdb processed the multiplex PCR reads anew with MiXCR; each CDR3 protein has one entry. Of around 600,000 distinct CDR3 sequences listed, 40% to 55% are singletons. The sequenced sample was peripheral blood or thyroid tissue (not recorded which). All receptors come from an adult man with Graves' disease, either hyperthyroidism or ophthalmopathy (not recorded which).

This clonotype came up many times. V gene TRBV10-3 combines with J gene TRBJ2-6, with unresolved D. CDR1 and CDR2 (germline): ENHRY, SYGVKD. The CDR3 length is 13 residues. Trimming left V 7 bases short and J 0 bases short, with 4 bases between. The DNA for the CDR3 is TGTGCCATCACCAGCTCTGGGGCCAACGTCCTGACTTTC. This codes for CAITSSGANVLTF.

There are a few counts of this clonotype. The rearrangement uses TRBV20-1 and TRBJ1-1; D possibly corresponds to TRBD1 (5 bases). This CDR3 has 11 amino acids. Germline V gene sequence: CDR1 DFQATT, CDR2 SNEGSKA (reference sequence). V lost 0 bases and J 11 bases, leaving 10 bases between the germline ends. The CDR3 DNA follows: TGCAGTGCTAGAGATATGGGGGGGGCTTTCTTT. Residues: CSARDMGGAFF.

This clonotype was recorded only once. The CDR3 is CAWKNLDAGYTF. CDR3 coding DNA: TGTGCCTGGAAGAACTTGGACGCTGGCTACACCTTC. The chain links TRBV30 to TRBJ1-2; no clear D. V gave up 4 bases and J gave up 7 bases, with 13 bases separating them. CDR1 and CDR2 (germline): GTSNPN, SVGIG (reference sequence). This CDR3 is 12 amino acids long.

As concerns this clonotype: One end of the junction varies from germline; a read error may be responsible. The V and J genes are TRBV10-3 and TRBJ2-5; D gene ambiguous. Germline V gene lookup returns CDR1 ENHRY and CDR2 SYGVKD. The CDR3 has 13 amino acids. This CDR3 reads CAIQQDLMETRYF. CDR3 DNA sequence: TGTGCCATCCAACAAGACTTGATGGAGACCCGGTACTTC.

This clonotype was observed many times. Its ends do not fully match the called genes, so a read error is possible. The chain employs TRBV7-9 and TRBJ2-7; 7 bases match TRBD2. The CDR3 runs to 14 residues. Germline V CDR1 and CDR2: SEHNR, FQNEAQ (reference sequence). In DNA form, the CDR3 reads TGCGCCAGCAGCTTGGCGGGGACTACCTACGAGCAGTACTTC. Protein sequence: CASSLAGTTYEQYF.

The chain recombines TRBV7-2 with TRBJ2-7, with 11 nucleotides matching TRBD2. The CDR3 is 13 residues long. Germline V gene sequence: CDR1 SGHTA, CDR2 FQGNSA. CDR3 sequence (DNA): TGTGCTACAACCACTAGCGGGGGTTACGAGCAGTACTTC. This gives the protein CATTTSGGYEQYF.

This clonotype was counted a single time. The rearrangement links TRBV2 to TRBJ2-6; 7 positions match TRBD2. The CDR3 contains 13 residues. Trimming at V came to 8 bases and at J to 4 bases, leaving 2 bases not matched to a gene. Germline values: CDR1 SNHLY, CDR2 FYNNEI. CDR3 DNA: TGTGCCAGCGGGGAGGGCGGGGCCAACGTCCTGACTTTC. It encodes CASGEGGANVLTF. Full variable domain (rest looked up from reference TRBV2 and TRBJ2-6): EPEVTQTPSHQVTQMGQEVILRCVPISNHLYFYWYRQILGQKVEFLVSFYNNEISEKSEIFDDQFSVERPDGSNFTLKIRSTKLEDSAMYFCASGEGGANVLTFGAGSRLTVL.

The chain links TRBV7-6 to TRBJ2-5; D gene unclear. This CDR3 spans 14 amino acids. V dropped 0 bases and J dropped 2 bases, with 7 bases sitting between them. Per the germline V gene, CDR1 is SGHVS and CDR2 is FNYEAQ. DNA for the CDR3: TGTGCCAGCAGCTTAGCTCGGTTACAAGAGACCCAGTACTTC. It specifies CASSLARLQETQYF. The variable domain in full, completed from reference TRBV7-6 and TRBJ2-5, reads GAGVSQSPRYKVTKRGQDVALRCDPISGHVSLYWYRQALGQGPEFLTYFNYEAQQDKSGLPNDRFSAERPEGSISTLTIQRTEQRDSAMYRCASSLARLQETQYFGPGTRLLVL.

The gene calls are TRBV24-1 and TRBJ1-5; 7 positions match TRBD1. Germline CDR1 and CDR2: KGHDR and SFDVKD. The CDR3 contains 14 residues. Trimming took 5 bases from V and 3 from J; bases not matched to a gene: 3. CDR3 nucleotide sequence: TGTGCCACCAGTGCCACAGGGGTCAATCAGCCCCAGCATTTT. Its translation is CATSATGVNQPQHF.

This clonotype was counted a few times. The chain couples TRBV11-2 to TRBJ2-1, with TRBD2 matching 8 bases. The CDR3 totals 13 residues. Trimming took 1 base from V and 9 from J; bases not matched to a gene: 2. Per germline, CDR1 SGHAT and CDR2 FQNNGV. DNA for the CDR3: TGTGCCAGCAGCTTAGCGGGAGGGGTTGAGCAGTTCTTC. This sequence encodes CASSLAGGVEQFF.

This clonotype showed up many times. The chain uses TRBV7-8 and TRBJ1-3, with unresolved D. Deletions cut 6 bases from V and 0 bases from J, with 12 bases between. Germline CDR1 SGHVS, CDR2 FQNEAQ. This CDR3 has 15 amino acids. The CDR3 loop reads CASSQLMSSGNTIYF. The DNA for the CDR3 is TGTGCCAGCAGTCAACTCATGAGCTCTGGAAACACCATATATTTT.

The CDR3 sequence: CASSSSGQPTGNTIYF. For the CDR3, the DNA is TGTGCCAGCAGTTCCTCGGGACAGCCAACTGGAAACACCATATATTTT. The chain has TRBV2 and TRBJ1-3; TRBD1 agrees at 7 bases. The CDR3 sequence is 16 residues long. Germline V gene sequence: CDR1 SNHLY, CDR2 FYNNEI. V lost 5 bases to trimming and J lost 2 bases; unmatched junction nucleotides: 9.

The CDR3 region is CASSLDVGPGSGYTF. Here the CDR3 DNA reads TGCGCCAGCAGCTTGGATGTCGGTCCAGGGTCTGGCTACACCTTC. The chain joins TRBV5-1 to TRBJ1-2, with D perhaps TRBD1 (5 bases). V gave up 0 bases and J gave up 7 bases, with 16 bases separating them. CDR3 size: 15 residues. CDR1 SGHRS and CDR2 YFSETQ come from the germline V gene.